One sample yielded the 24 T cell receptor beta chains listed below, sequenced in a study of blood T cell repertoires in COVID-19 (TCRdb year 2020). Libraries were prepared through the immunoSEQ multiplex PCR assay. In its TCRdb copy, this immuneACCESS table keeps in-frame sequences only and misses some clones. Where compared with another copy, unresolved V genes explain less than half of these, and the others have no known cause. In this sample the table shows around 100,000 clones, nearly 90% of which occur a single time. The ten top clones hold around 2% of the sample. The sequencing input was peripheral blood. The receptors here all came from a man in his forties or fifties with active COVID-19.

This chain links TRBV12-5 with TRBJ2-3; perhaps TRBD2 as D (6 bases). Trimming removed 9 bases from V and 5 bases from J, with 18 bases in between. Germline CDR1 is LGHNT and CDR2 is FRNRAP. This CDR3 contains 14 residues. The CDR3 loop is CASLGRKALDTQYF. CDR3 nucleotides: TGTGCTAGCCTCGGGAGAAAAGCGCTAGATACGCAGTATTTT.

This chain uses TRBV5-8 with TRBJ1-3; D is unclear. Germline V gene sequence: CDR1 SGHTS, CDR2 YDEGEE. V was clipped by 1 base and J by 1 base, with 9 bases between them. The CDR3 is 15 residues long. The DNA for the CDR3 is TGTGCCAGCAGCTTGATCGGTTCTTCTGGAAACACCATATATTTT. This translates into CASSLIGSSGNTIYF. The entire variable domain, with the rest obtained from reference TRBV5-8 and TRBJ1-3, is as follows: EAGVTQSPTHLIKTRGQQATLRCSPISGHTSVYWYQQALGLGLQFLLWYDEGEERNRGNFPPRFSGRQFPNYSSELNVNALELEDSALYLCASSLIGSSGNTIYFGEGSWLTVV.

This chain connects TRBV6-1 to TRBJ2-7; 7 bases align to TRBD2. CDR1 MNHNS and CDR2 SASEGT come from the germline V gene. V lost 1 base and J lost 2; bases outside the gene matches: 2. CDR3 length: 14 amino acids. The CDR3 loop reads CASSEGGLPYEQYF. CDR3 coding DNA: TGTGCCAGCAGTGAAGGGGGACTACCCTACGAGCAGTACTTC.

The chain is built from TRBV11-2 and TRBJ2-2, with 14 bases fitting TRBD2. This CDR3 is built from 15 residues. J lost 7 bases, V lost 4 bases, and 2 bases had no gene match. Germline-derived CDR1 and CDR2 are SGHAT and FQNNGV. CDR3 nucleotide sequence: TGTGCCAGCAGCTCGGGACTAGCGGGAGTCGGGGAGCTGTTTTTT. Translating gives CASSSGLAGVGELFF.

The chain uses TRBV19 and TRBJ2-2; no firm D call. The CDR3 consists of 12 residues. Germline values: CDR1 LNHDA, CDR2 SQIVND (reference sequence). With 6 bases removed from V and 5 bases from J, the gap between germline ends came to 7 bases. CDR3 in DNA: TGTGCCAGTAGATCCCCGACCGGGGAGCTGTTTTTT. Its protein is CASRSPTGELFF.

The rearrangement joins TRBV4-2 to TRBJ1-4; TRBD1 matches at 9 bases. The CDR3 is 16 amino acids. Trimming removed 0 bases from V and 5 bases from J; junction bases left unmatched: 4. The germline CDR1 and CDR2 sequences are LGHNA and YNFKEQ. CDR3 amino acids: CASSQDVGQGNEKLFF. CDR3 sequence (DNA): TGTGCCAGCAGCCAAGATGTGGGACAGGGAAATGAAAAACTGTTTTTT.

The chain couples TRBV5-1 to TRBJ2-3; TRBD2 matches at 10 bases. Per germline, CDR1 SGHRS and CDR2 YFSETQ. The V gene end was trimmed by 0 bases and the J gene end by 1 base; junction bases not matched to a gene: 8. The CDR3 sequence is 18 residues long. CDR3 sequence (DNA): TGCGCCAGCAGCTTGGGCAGCGGGGGGGCCGGGGGCACAGATACGCAGTATTTT. It codes for CASSLGSGGAGGTDTQYF.

The chain joins TRBV2 to TRBJ2-5; 7 bases are shared with TRBD2. Per germline, CDR1 SNHLY and CDR2 FYNNEI. The V gene end was trimmed by 1 base and the J gene end by 4 bases; junction bases not matched to a gene: 9. This CDR3 spans 16 amino acids. CDR3 coding DNA: TGTGCCAGCAGTGAAGGCCCCTGGGGGGGGTCAGAGACCCAGTACTTC. It specifies CASSEGPWGGSETQYF. Together with reference TRBV2 and TRBJ2-5, the CDR3 gives the full variable domain: EPEVTQTPSHQVTQMGQEVILRCVPISNHLYFYWYRQILGQKVEFLVSFYNNEISEKSEIFDDQFSVERPDGSNFTLKIRSTKLEDSAMYFCASSEGPWGGSETQYFGPGTRLLVL.

The chain combines TRBV5-1 with TRBJ2-3; TRBD2 agrees at 9 bases. Trimming took 5 bases from V and 2 from J; bases not matched to a gene: 12. Germline loops: CDR1 SGHRS, CDR2 YFSETQ. This CDR3 contains 17 residues. The CDR3 sequence is CASRAGGALEVTDTQYF. CDR3 nucleotides: TGCGCCAGCAGAGCGGGGGGCGCGTTGGAAGTCACAGATACGCAGTATTTT.

This rearrangement joins TRBV7-2 to TRBJ2-1; 11 bases are a match to TRBD2. V shed 2 bases and J 3 bases; nucleotides not matched to a gene: 6. Per the germline V gene, CDR1 is SGHTA and CDR2 is FQGNSA. The CDR3 runs to 17 residues. CDR3 loop: CASSLQLAGGIYNEQFF. The CDR3 nucleotides read TGTGCCAGCAGCTTACAGCTAGCGGGGGGCATCTACAATGAGCAGTTCTTC. Using reference TRBV7-2 and TRBJ2-1 for the parts outside the CDR3, the full variable domain is GAGVSQSPSNKVTEKGKDVELRCDPISGHTALYWYRQSLGQGLEFLIYFQGNSAPDKSGLPSDRFSAERTGGSVSTLTIQRTQQEDSAVYLCASSLQLAGGIYNEQFFGPGTRLTVL.

The rearrangement links TRBV4-1 to TRBJ1-4, with a tentative D call TRBD1 (5 bases). This CDR3 contains 17 residues. The germline V and J ends were trimmed by 0 bases and 2 bases, with 13 bases remaining between them. CDR1 MGHRA and CDR2 YSYEKL come from the germline V gene. CDR3 sequence (DNA): TGCGCCAGCAGCCAAGAATGGGGCGGACGGACTAATGAAAAACTGTTTTTT. It encodes CASSQEWGGRTNEKLFF.

This clone was found many times. Here the CDR3 reads CASSLDISSGNTIYF. DNA of the CDR3: TGTGCCAGCAGCTTAGACATTTCCTCTGGAAACACCATATATTTT. This chain joins TRBV7-8 and TRBJ1-3; D call uncertain. Germline V gene lookup returns CDR1 SGHVS and CDR2 FQNEAQ. CDR3 length: 15 residues. V lost 1 base and J 0 bases, leaving 7 bases between the germline ends.

This chain connects TRBV6-6 to TRBJ1-5; 8 nucleotides match TRBD1. This CDR3 spans 15 amino acids. With 2 bases clipped from V and 3 bases from J, the junction kept 3 bases outside the gene matches. The V gene's germline CDR1 is MNHNY and CDR2 SVGAGI (reference sequence). The CDR3 sequence is CASSYETGVNQPQHF. The CDR3 DNA follows: TGTGCCAGCAGTTACGAGACAGGGGTCAATCAGCCCCAGCATTTT.

This CDR3 is CASSRGRTGYYEQYF. CDR3 DNA: TGTGCCAGCAGCCGGGGTCGGACAGGATATTACGAGCAGTACTTC. The chain links TRBV3-1 (or the pseudogene TRBV3-2) to TRBJ2-7; 7 bases align to TRBD1. The CDR3 length is 15 residues. V lost 4 bases to trimming and J lost 4 bases; unmatched junction nucleotides: 10. The V gene's germline CDR1 is LGHDT and CDR2 YNNKEL (reference sequence).

The genes are TRBV7-6 and TRBJ1-1, with TRBD1 matching over 9 bases. The V gene's germline CDR1 is SGHVS and CDR2 FNYEAQ. The CDR3 covers 16 residues. The V and J ends lost 5 bases and 1 base, in that order; junction bases with no gene match: 8. DNA of the CDR3: TGTGCCAGCAGCGAAGGACAGGGGCCCCCGAACACTGAAGCTTTCTTT. Translating gives CASSEGQGPPNTEAFF.

The genes are TRBV11-1 and TRBJ2-7, with D maybe TRBD1 (6 bases). V was shortened by 2 bases and J by 9 bases, with 14 bases between the two germline ends. CDR3 length: 13 amino acids. Germline CDR1 SGHAT, CDR2 FQDESV (reference sequence). The CDR3 DNA sequence: TGTGCCAGCAGCTTACGGGACACCGAGGGGCAGTACTTC. Translated, it gives CASSLRDTEGQYF. The variable domain in full, completed from reference TRBV11-1 and TRBJ2-7, reads EAEVAQSPRYKITEKSQAVAFWCDPISGHATLYWYRQILGQGPELLVQFQDESVVDDSQLPKDRFSAERLKGVDSTLKIQPAELGDSAMYLCASSLRDTEGQYFGPGTRLTVT.

The CDR3 nucleotides are TGTGCCAGCAGCAGGGGGCCTACATCCTACGAGCAGTACTTC. Protein product: CASSRGPTSYEQYF. The chain couples TRBV5-6 to TRBJ2-7, with 7 bases matching TRBD1. This CDR3 is built from 14 residues. Germline-derived CDR1 and CDR2 are SGHDT and YYEEEE. Trimming at V came to 4 bases and at J to 1 base, leaving 5 bases not matched to a gene.

This chain joins TRBV6-2 or TRBV6-3 and TRBJ2-5, with 13 bases lining up with TRBD2. The V gene's germline CDR1 is MNHEY and CDR2 SVGEGT. The CDR3 totals 15 residues. V lost 1 base and J lost 5; bases outside the gene matches: 1. CDR3 sequence reads: CASSYLTSGGETQYF. CDR3 DNA: TGTGCCAGCAGTTACTTGACTAGCGGGGGGGAGACCCAGTACTTC.

The V and J genes are TRBV6-5 and TRBJ1-3; 10 bases line up with TRBD1. The CDR3 runs 15 residues. With V trimmed by 6 bases and J by 3 bases, 5 bases remained unmatched. Looked up from germline, CDR1 is MNHEY and CDR2 is SVGAGI. CDR3 sequence: CASRRQGAYGNTIYF. The CDR3 nucleotides are TGTGCCAGCAGGCGACAGGGGGCTTATGGAAACACCATATATTTT.

V is TRBV25-1 and J is TRBJ2-1; D may be TRBD2 (7 bases). Germline V lookup: CDR1 MGHDK, CDR2 SYGVNS. The length of the CDR3 is 14 residues. V lost 6 bases and J lost 2, with 11 bases in between. CDR3 DNA sequence: TGTGCCAGCAGCCGCGGGGGCGCCTACAATGAGCAGTTCTTC. Encoded protein: CASSRGGAYNEQFF. Together with reference TRBV25-1 and TRBJ2-1, the CDR3 gives the full variable domain: EADIYQTPRYLVIGTGKKITLECSQTMGHDKMYWYQQDPGMELHLIHYSYGVNSTEKGDLSSESTVSRIRTEHFPLTLESARPSHTSQYLCASSRGGAYNEQFFGPGTRLTVL.

The chain couples TRBV6-6 to TRBJ2-3, with D perhaps TRBD1 (6 bases). Germline V gene lookup returns CDR1 MNHNY and CDR2 SVGAGI (reference sequence). V lost 6 bases to trimming and J lost 6 bases, with 16 bases between them. This CDR3 has 14 amino acids. Written as DNA, the CDR3 is TGTGCCAGCAGCCGGACAGCTATCGGGGATACGCAGTATTTT. This translates into CASSRTAIGDTQYF.

Notes on this clone: One end of the junction fails to match germline, which may point to a read error. The chain joins TRBV7-7 to TRBJ2-5; possible D gene TRBD1, 5 bases. The germline V gene encodes CDR1 SSHAT and CDR2 FNYEAQ (reference sequence). The CDR3 is made up of 13 amino acids. In DNA form, the CDR3 reads TGTGCTAGCAGCTTCAGGGCCCAAGAGACCCAGTACTTC. Its translation is CASSFRAQETQYF.

This clone occurred once. The chain couples TRBV6-6 to TRBJ2-1; D unclear. Per germline, CDR1 MNHNY and CDR2 SVGAGI (reference sequence). With 6 bases removed from V and 9 bases from J, the gap between germline ends came to 9 bases. CDR3 length equals 11 residues. CDR3 coding DNA: TGTGCCAGCAGGGGCCAGAGTGAGCAGTTCTTC. The encoded protein is CASRGQSEQFF.

The chain combines TRBV9 with TRBJ2-1, with 8 bases matching TRBD1. The CDR3 loop spans 14 amino acids. CDR1 is SGDLS and CDR2 is YYNGEE in the germline V gene. Unmatched junction bases numbered 5, after V lost 0 bases and J lost 9 bases. CDR3 DNA sequence: TGTGCCAGCAGCGTAGATGGGGACAGGAGTGAGCAGTTCTTC. It is translated as CASSVDGDRSEQFF.